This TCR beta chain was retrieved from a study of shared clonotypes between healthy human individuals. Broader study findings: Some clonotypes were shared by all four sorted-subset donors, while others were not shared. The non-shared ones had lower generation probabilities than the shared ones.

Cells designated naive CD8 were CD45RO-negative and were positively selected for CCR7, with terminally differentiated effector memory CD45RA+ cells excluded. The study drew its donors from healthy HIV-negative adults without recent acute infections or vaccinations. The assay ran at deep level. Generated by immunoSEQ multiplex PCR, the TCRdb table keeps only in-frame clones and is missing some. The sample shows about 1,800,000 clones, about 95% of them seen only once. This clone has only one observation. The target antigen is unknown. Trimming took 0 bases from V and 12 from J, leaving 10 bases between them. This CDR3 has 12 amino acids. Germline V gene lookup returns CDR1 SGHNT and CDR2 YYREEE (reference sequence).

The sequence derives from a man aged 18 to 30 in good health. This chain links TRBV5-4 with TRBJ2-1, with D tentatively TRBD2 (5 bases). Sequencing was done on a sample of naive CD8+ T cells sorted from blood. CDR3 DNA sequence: TGTGCCAGCAGCTTGGAAGGAGGCGCGCAGTTCTTC. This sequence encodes CASSLEGGAQFF. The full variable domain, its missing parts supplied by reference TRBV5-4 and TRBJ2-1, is ETGVTQSPTHLIKTRGQQVTLRCSSQSGHNTVSWYQQALGQGPQFIFQYYREEENGRGNFPPRFSGLQFPNYSSELNVNALELDDSALYLCASSLEGGAQFFGPGTRLTVL.